The clone carrying this T cell receptor (beta chain) was detected once. Its antigen is unknown. This sample stems from a study of OX40 agonist ivuxolimab in advanced cancers. Findings and caveats of the study: CD4+ and CD8+ blood T cells expanded clonally by week 6 at 0.1 to 3.0 mg/kg. The antigen specificity of the peripheral T cells (those that were expanded) was not determined. Averaging showed that CD8+ T cells had more expanded clones than CD4+ did. Partly responding patients at 0.1-3.0 mg/kg showed some of the smallest clonal expansion.

Trimming took 2 bases from V and 1 from J, leaving 5 bases between them. This CDR3 has 13 residues. Per the germline V gene, CDR1 is MNHNY and CDR2 is SVGAGI (reference sequence). Here immunoSEQ multiplex PCR was the method, and the copy in TCRdb shows in-frame clones only, minus some. The sample lists 35,000 to 40,000 clones, almost 85% occurring once. The sample consisted of CD4+ or CD8+ T cells sorted from blood, taken in a trial of the OX40 agonist ivuxolimab. The sequence derives from an adult with an advanced solid tumor such as melanoma, head and neck, liver or kidney cancer. The chain has TRBV6-6 and TRBJ1-1, with unresolved D. CDR3 amino acids: CASSYAQNTEAFF. The CDR3 DNA sequence: TGTGCCAGCAGTTACGCGCAGAACACTGAAGCTTTCTTT.